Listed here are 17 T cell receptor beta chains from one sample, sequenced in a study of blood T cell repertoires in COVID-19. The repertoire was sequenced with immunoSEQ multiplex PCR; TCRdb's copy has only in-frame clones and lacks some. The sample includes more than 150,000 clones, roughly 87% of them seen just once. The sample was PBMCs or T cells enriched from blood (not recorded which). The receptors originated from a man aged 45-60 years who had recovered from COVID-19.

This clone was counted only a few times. The DNA for the CDR3 is TGTGCCAGTCCTAGCGGACCGAACACCGGGGAGCTGTTTTTT. Translated: CASPSGPNTGELFF. V usage is TRBV21-1 and J usage is TRBJ2-2; the table's TRBD2 call for D was not verified on the DNA. TRBV21-1 is deemed a pseudogene. This CDR3 is 14 amino acids long.

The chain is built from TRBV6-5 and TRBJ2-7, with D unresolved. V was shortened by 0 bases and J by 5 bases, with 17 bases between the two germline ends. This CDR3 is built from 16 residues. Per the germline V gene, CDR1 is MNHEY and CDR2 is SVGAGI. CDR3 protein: CASSYSSQASEDEQYF. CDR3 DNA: TGTGCCAGCAGTTACTCGAGCCAGGCCAGTGAAGACGAGCAGTACTTC.

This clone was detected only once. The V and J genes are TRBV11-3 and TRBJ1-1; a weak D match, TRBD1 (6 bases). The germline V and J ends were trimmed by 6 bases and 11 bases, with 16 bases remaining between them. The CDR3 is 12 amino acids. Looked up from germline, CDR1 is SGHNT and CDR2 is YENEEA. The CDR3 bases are TGTGCCAGCAGTCCAGGGGACGGTCCGGCTTTCTTT. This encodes CASSPGDGPAFF.

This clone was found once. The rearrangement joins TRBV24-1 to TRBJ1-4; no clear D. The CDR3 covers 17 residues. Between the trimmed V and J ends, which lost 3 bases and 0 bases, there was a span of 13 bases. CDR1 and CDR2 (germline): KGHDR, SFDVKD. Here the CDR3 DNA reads TGTGCCACCAGTGATCCTCTGACGGGTGCAACTAATGAAAAACTGTTTTTT. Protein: CATSDPLTGATNEKLFF.

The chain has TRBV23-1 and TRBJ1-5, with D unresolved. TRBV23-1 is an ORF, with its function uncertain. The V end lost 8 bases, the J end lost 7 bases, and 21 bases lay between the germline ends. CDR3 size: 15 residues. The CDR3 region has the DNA TGCGCCAGCCTTCCCTCTGAGGTTTGCGAGCAGCCCCAGCATTTT. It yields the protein CASLPSEVCEQPQHF.

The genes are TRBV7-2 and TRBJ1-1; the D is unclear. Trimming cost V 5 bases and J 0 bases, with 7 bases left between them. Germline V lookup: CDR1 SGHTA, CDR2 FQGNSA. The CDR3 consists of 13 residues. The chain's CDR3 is CASSPQMNTEAFF. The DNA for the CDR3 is TGTGCCAGCAGCCCCCAGATGAACACTGAAGCTTTCTTT.

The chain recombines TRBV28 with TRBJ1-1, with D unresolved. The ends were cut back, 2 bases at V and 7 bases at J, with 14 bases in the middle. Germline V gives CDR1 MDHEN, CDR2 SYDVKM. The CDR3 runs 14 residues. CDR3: CASSLNQPQLEAFF. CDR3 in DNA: TGTGCCAGCAGTTTAAACCAACCACAGCTTGAAGCTTTCTTT.

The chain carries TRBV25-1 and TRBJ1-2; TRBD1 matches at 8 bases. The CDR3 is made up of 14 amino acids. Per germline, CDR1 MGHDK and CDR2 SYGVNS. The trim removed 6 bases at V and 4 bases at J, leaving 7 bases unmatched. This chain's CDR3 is CASRSTGAFYGYTF. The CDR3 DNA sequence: TGTGCCAGCAGATCGACAGGGGCGTTCTATGGCTACACCTTC.

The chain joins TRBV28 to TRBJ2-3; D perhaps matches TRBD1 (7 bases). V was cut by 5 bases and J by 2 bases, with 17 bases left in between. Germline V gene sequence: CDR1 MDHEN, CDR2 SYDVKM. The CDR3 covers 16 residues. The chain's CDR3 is CASSTPGDRDTDTQYF. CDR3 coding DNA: TGTGCCAGCAGTACCCCGGGGGACAGAGACACAGATACGCAGTATTTT.

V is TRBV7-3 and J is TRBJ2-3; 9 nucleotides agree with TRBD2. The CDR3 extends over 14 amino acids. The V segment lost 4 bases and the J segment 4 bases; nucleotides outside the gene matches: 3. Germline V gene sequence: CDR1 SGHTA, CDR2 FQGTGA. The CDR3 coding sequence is TGTGCCAGCAGCTCCGCTAGCGGGGCAGATACGCAGTATTTT. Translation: CASSSASGADTQYF.

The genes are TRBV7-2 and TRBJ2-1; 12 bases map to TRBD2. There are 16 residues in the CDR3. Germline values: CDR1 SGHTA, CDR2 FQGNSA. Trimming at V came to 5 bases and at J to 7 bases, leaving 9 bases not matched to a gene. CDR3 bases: TGTGCCAGCAGCACACGACTAGCGGGGGTCAGGAATGAGCAGTTCTTC. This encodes CASSTRLAGVRNEQFF.

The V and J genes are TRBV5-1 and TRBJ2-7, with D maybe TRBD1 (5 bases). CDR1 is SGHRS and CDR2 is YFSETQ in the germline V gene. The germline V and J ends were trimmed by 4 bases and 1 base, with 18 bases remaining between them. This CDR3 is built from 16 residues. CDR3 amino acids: CASSPSAHQGSYEQYF. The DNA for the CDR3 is TGCGCCAGCAGCCCCTCCGCCCACCAGGGTTCCTACGAGCAGTACTTC.

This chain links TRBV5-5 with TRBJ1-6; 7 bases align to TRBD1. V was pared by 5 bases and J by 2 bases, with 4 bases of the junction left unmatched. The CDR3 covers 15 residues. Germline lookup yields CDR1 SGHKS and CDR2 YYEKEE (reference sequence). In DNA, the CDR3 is TGTGCCAGCAGAACTGACAGGGCCTATAATTCACCCCTCCACTTT. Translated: CASRTDRAYNSPLHF.

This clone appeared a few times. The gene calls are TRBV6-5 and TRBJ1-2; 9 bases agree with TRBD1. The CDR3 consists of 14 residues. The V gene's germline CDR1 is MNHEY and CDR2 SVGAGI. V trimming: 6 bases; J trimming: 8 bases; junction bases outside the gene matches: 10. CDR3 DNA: TGTGCCAGCAGCGTAGCACAGGGGGCTCAAGGCTACACCTTC. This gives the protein CASSVAQGAQGYTF.

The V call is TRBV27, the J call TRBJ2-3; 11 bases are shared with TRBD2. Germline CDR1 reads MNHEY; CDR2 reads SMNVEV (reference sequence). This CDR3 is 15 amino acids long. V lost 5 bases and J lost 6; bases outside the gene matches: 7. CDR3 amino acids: CASSASGGRLDTQYF. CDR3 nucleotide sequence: TGTGCCAGCAGTGCTAGCGGGGGGCGTCTGGATACGCAGTATTTT.

In nucleotides, the CDR3 is TGTGCCAGCAGCTTAGAAACAGGCTATGGCTACACCTTC. Protein product: CASSLETGYGYTF. The rearrangement links TRBV7-3 to TRBJ1-2, with D possibly matching TRBD1 (5 bases). The V gene lost 2 bases and the J gene lost 4 bases, with 8 bases spanning the gap. This CDR3 has 13 residues. CDR1 is SGHTA and CDR2 is FQGTGA in the germline V gene.

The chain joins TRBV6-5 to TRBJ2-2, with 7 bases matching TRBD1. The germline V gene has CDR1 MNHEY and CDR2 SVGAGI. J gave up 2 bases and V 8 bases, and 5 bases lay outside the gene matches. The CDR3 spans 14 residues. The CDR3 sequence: CASLGQRNTGELFF. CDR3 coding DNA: TGTGCCAGCTTGGGACAGCGTAACACCGGGGAGCTGTTTTTT.